These T cell receptor beta chains were read from a single sample in a study of Ad26.COV2.S vaccination and SARS-CoV-2 variants. TCRdb's table, derived via immunoSEQ multiplex PCR, lists solely in-frame clones and lacks some. The sample records about 680,000 clones, roughly nine tenths being singletons. The sample consisted of peripheral blood, taken in a trial of Ad26.COV2.S vaccine versus placebo. Receptors were obtained from a person between 18 and 59 years old who received the Ad26.COV2.S COVID-19 vaccine or a placebo. The CDR3 runs from the conserved cysteine through the conserved F or W. D genes are given only for firm matches. Expanded clones are given a class, and other clones once, few, many or no size at all.

TRBJ2-7 NA NA TRBV7-2 TGTGCCAGCAGCTTAGATTCCCGTAAGGCGGGAGAGCAGTACTTC CASSLDSRKAGEQYF
TRBJ1-2 NA NA TRBV27 TGTGCCAGCAGTTTGGGAAGCGGCTGGAACTATGGCTACACCTTC CASSLGSGWNYGYTF
TRBJ1-3 NA NA TRBV6-5 TGTGCCAGCAGCTTACAGGGTATGGCTGGAAACACCATATATTTT CASSLQGMAGNTIYF
TRBJ2-2 TRBD1 NA TRBV7-9 TGTGCCAGCAGCGTGGGACAGGATCACGGGGAGCTGTTTTTT CASSVGQDHGELFF
TRBJ1-6 NA NA TRBV7-9 TGTGCCAGCAGCTTAGGGACAGAGGTTTATTCACCCCTCCACTTT CASSLGTEVYSPLHF
TRBJ1-1 TRBD1 NA TRBV3-1/TRBV3-2 TGTGCCAGCAGCCAGCAGGGGGTGAACACTGAAGCTTTCTTT CASSQQGVNTEAFF
TRBJ2-4 NA NA TRBV5-1 TGCGCCACCCCCGCCGGGACCCAAAGGTACTTC CATPAGTQRYF
TRBJ2-2 NA NA TRBV7-3 TGTGCCAGCAACGCGCTGCCCACGAACACCGGGGAGCTGTTTTTT CASNALPTNTGELFF
TRBJ1-2 TRBD1 NA TRBV19 TGTGCCACCCAGGGGGCGGACTATGGCTACACCTTC CATQGADYGYTF
TRBJ2-7 NA NA TRBV30 TGTGCCTCCACGGGAGCAGGGGGGAGCGAGCAGTACTTC CASTGAGGSEQYF
TRBJ2-3 TRBD2 NA TRBV27 TGTGCCAGCAGTTCCATTGGTAGCGGGGGGAGGACAGATACGCAGTATTTT CASSSIGSGGRTDTQYF
TRBJ2-7 NA NA TRBV7-2 TGTGCCAGCAGCAAGACAGTCCCGTACTCCTACGAGCAGTACTTC CASSKTVPYSYEQYF
TRBJ2-1 TRBD2 NA TRBV6-6 TGTGCCAGCAGCAGCGGGGGGCCCTCCTACAATGAGCAGTTCTTC CASSSGGPSYNEQFF
TRBJ2-2 NA NA TRBV19 TGTGCCAGTAGTTTTCCGGGACAGAACACCGGGGAGCTGTTTTTT CASSFPGQNTGELFF
TRBJ2-1 NA NA TRBV12-3/TRBV12-4 TGTGCCAGCAGTTTAGGACGAGGGGAGCAGTTCTTC CASSLGRGEQFF
TRBJ2-7 NA NA TRBV13 TGTGCCAGCAGCTCACACCGGTTCGACGAGCAGTACTTC CASSSHRFDEQYF
TRBJ2-5 TRBD1 NA TRBV2 TGTGCCAGCAGTCAGGACAGGACCCAAGAGACCCAGTACTTC CASSQDRTQETQYF
TRBJ2-1 TRBD2 NA TRBV7-9 TGTGCCAGCAGCTTAGACGGGAGGAACCGCAATGAGCAGTTCTTC CASSLDGRNRNEQFF
TRBJ2-2 TRBD1 once TRBV30 TGTGCCTTCTTCGGGACAGGCCTTTTCGGGACCGGGGAGCTGTTTTTT CAFFGTGLFGTGELFF
TRBJ1-5 NA NA TRBV15 TGTGCCACCAGCCCCGAGCTGGCAGGGCTCCAACAGCCCCAGCATTTT CATSPELAGLQQPQHF
TRBJ1-2 NA once TRBV6-6 TGTGCCAGCAGTCCTTCTGGACAAGTCCTTTATGGCTACACCTTC CASSPSGQVLYGYTF
TRBJ1-6 NA NA TRBV30 TGTGCCTGGGCGGGGGATAATTCACCCCTCCACTTT CAWAGDNSPLHF
TRBJ1-2 NA NA TRBV6-1 TGTGCCAGCAGTGATCTCCGGGGCGCAGCTGCTGGCTACACCTTC CASSDLRGAAAGYTF
TRBJ2-2 TRBD2 NA TRBV7-2 TGTGCCAGCCGCCCAGCGGGGGTAAACACCGGGGAGCTGTTTTTT CASRPAGVNTGELFF
TRBJ2-7 NA NA TRBV9 TGTGCCAGCAGCGTAGGGGCCCTAGTGACATCCTACGAGCAGTACTTC CASSVGALVTSYEQYF
TRBJ2-7 NA NA TRBV21-1 TGTGCCAGCAGCAAAGTGAGGAAGAGGGTTGGGGAGCAGTACTTC CASSKVRKRVGEQYF
TRBJ1-1 NA NA TRBV12-5 TGTGCTAGTGGTCCAGATCCTTCTGAAGCTTTCTTT CASGPDPSEAFF
TRBJ2-2 TRBD2 NA TRBV19 TGTGCCAGTAGTATAGACCACGGGACTAGCACCCCCGGGGAGCTGTTTTTT CASSIDHGTSTPGELFF
TRBJ2-7 TRBD1 NA TRBV9 TGTGCCAGCAGCGTAGGGCCACGGGACAGGGGATACGAGCAGTACTTC CASSVGPRDRGYEQYF
TRBJ1-2 NA NA TRBV7-6 TGTGCCAGCAGCTTAAACGAACAGACTAACTATGGCTACACCTTC CASSLNEQTNYGYTF
TRBJ2-3 NA NA TRBV19 TGTGCCAGTCGCCAGGGCAGGGTTGGGGCAGATACGCAGTATTTT CASRQGRVGADTQYF
TRBJ1-5 NA NA TRBV6-1 TGTGCCAGCAGTGACTGGGGCCTTGATAGCAATCAGCCCCAGCATTTT CASSDWGLDSNQPQHF
TRBJ2-7 NA once TRBV9 TGTGCCAGCAGCGTAGCTCCGGCTGGCCAGTACGAGCAGTACTTC CASSVAPAGQYEQYF
TRBJ1-1 NA NA TRBV18 TGTGCCAGCTCACCACTGATGGACAGACGGAACACTGAAGCTTTCTTT CASSPLMDRRNTEAFF
TRBJ2-1 NA NA TRBV20-1 TGCAGTGCTAGAAAACACAATGAGCAGTTCTTC CSARKHNEQFF
TRBJ2-1 NA NA TRBV2 TGTGCCAGCAGTGTCCGGGACTCCAATGAGCAGTTCTTC CASSVRDSNEQFF
TRBJ2-7 NA few TRBV19 TGTGCCAGTAGTCCTCCTAGGGGAGGTTCCCAAACCTACGAGCAGTACTTC CASSPPRGGSQTYEQYF
TRBJ2-1 NA NA TRBV6-5 TGTGCCAGCAGTTACTCTCTAGGGGGTGAGCAGTTCTTC CASSYSLGGEQFF
TRBJ2-5 TRBD2 once TRBV5-1 TGCGCCAGCAGCCTCACTAGCGGGGGGTGGGAGACCCAGTACTTC CASSLTSGGWETQYF
TRBJ1-2 NA NA TRBV7-9 TGTGCCAGCAGGTCTCTGGGTGGCTACACCTTC CASRSLGGYTF
TRBJ2-1 NA NA TRBV27 TGTGCCAGCAGTTTATCCTGGCAGGGGTTGAATGAGCAGTTCTTC CASSLSWQGLNEQFF
TRBJ2-1 TRBD2 NA TRBV7-9 TGTGCCAGCAGCCCGAATCTAGCGGGAGATTACAATGAGCAGTTCTTC CASSPNLAGDYNEQFF
TRBJ2-7 NA NA TRBV5-4 TGTGCCAGCAGTTCACAGGCGGCCAACTACGAGCAGTACTTC CASSSQAANYEQYF
TRBJ2-7 NA NA TRBV27 TGTGCCAGCAGTTTATTGGGGCAGGGCCTCTACTACGAGCAGTACTTC CASSLLGQGLYYEQYF
TRBJ2-3 NA once TRBV20-1 TGCAGCGCCAGTGAGGGAAGAGACACAGATACGCAGTATTTT CSASEGRDTDTQYF
TRBJ1-2 NA NA TRBV6-5 TGTGCCAGCAGTTACGGGGCGAGCTATGGCTACACCTTC CASSYGASYGYTF